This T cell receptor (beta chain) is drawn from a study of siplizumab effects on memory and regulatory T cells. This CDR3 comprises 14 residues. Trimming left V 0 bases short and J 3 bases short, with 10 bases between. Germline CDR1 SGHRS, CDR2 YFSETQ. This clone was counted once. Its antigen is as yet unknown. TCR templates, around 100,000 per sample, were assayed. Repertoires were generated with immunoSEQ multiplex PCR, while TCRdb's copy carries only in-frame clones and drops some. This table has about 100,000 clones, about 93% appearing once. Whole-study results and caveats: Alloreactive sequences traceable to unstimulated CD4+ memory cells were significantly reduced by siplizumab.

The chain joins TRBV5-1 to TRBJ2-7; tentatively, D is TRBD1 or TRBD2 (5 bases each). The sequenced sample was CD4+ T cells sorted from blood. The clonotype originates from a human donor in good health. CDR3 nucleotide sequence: TGCGCCAGCAGCTTGGGGGACGGTAACTACGAGCAGTACTTC. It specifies CASSLGDGNYEQYF.